This T cell receptor beta chain was captured in a study of cytomegalovirus exposure and HLA in healthy donors. Amplification used 60 Vbeta primers and 13 Jbeta primers. The data were produced by immunoSEQ multiplex PCR, yet TCRdb's version contains in-frame clones alone and is incomplete. In the table there are around 130,000 clones, under 90% of which are singletons. With V trimmed by 8 bases and J by 9 bases, 10 bases remained unmatched. The germline V gene encodes CDR1 GTSNPN and CDR2 SVGIG (reference sequence). There are 15 residues in the CDR3. This sequence originates from a woman in her thirties or forties in good health and CMV-seronegative. The J gene is TRBJ2-1, the V gene TRBV30; 16 bases agree with TRBD2. The sequencing input was PBMCs. As DNA, the CDR3 is TGTGCCGAGGTGGGACTAGCGGGGGGGCCTAGTGAGCAGTTCTTC. The encoded protein is CAEVGLAGGPSEQFF.